This T cell receptor beta chain was retrieved from a study of blood T cell repertoires in COVID-19. Method: immunoSEQ multiplex PCR; TCRdb's copy keeps in-frame clones and lacks some. The data hold about 240,000 clones, with 82% observed a single time. CDR1 SGHRS and CDR2 YFSETQ come from the germline V gene. The CDR3 consists of 15 residues. With 0 bases clipped from V and 5 bases from J, the junction kept 7 bases outside the gene matches. The sample was peripheral blood. The genes are TRBV5-1 and TRBJ1-1; 7 bases align to TRBD1. The TCR was taken from a woman in her fifties or sixties with active or convalescent COVID-19. The CDR3 DNA is TGCGCCAGCAGCTTGGTTGGGACAGACACAACTGAAGCTTTCTTT. This gives the protein CASSLVGTDTTEAFF.